This entry is about one TCR beta chain. The antigen is not known. This sample is drawn from a study of cytomegalovirus exposure and HLA in healthy donors. Study information: Around 80 million unique TCRs from HLA-typed donors were held in an early data release. Study-level findings and limits: Sequencing likely produced, as an artifact, a cluster of highly shared sequence variants. The study put 150 to 200 TCR beta chains on its list as cytomegalovirus-associated.

The primer mix had 60 Vbeta and 13 Jbeta primers. Profiling relied on immunoSEQ multiplex PCR, and the TCRdb table lists in-frame clones only, not all of them. This sample yields under 200,000 clones, of which 70% to 80% are seen a single time; 0.65% to 0.75% belongs to the top ten. Sequencing was carried out using PBMCs. This TCR was recovered from a woman between 40 and 50 years old in good health and CMV-seronegative.

DNA of the CDR3: TGCGCCAGCAGCCAAACTCTTACGTCCTACGAGCAGTACTTC. It yields the protein CASSQTLTSYEQYF. The V gene is TRBV4-1, the J gene TRBJ2-7; D uncertain. V was cut by 2 bases and J by 1 base, with 9 bases left in between. CDR1 and CDR2 from the germline V gene are MGHRA and YSYEKL. This CDR3 region has 14 residues.